This entry lists 8 T cell receptor beta chains sequenced from one sample in a study of blood T cell repertoires in COVID-19. Here immunoSEQ multiplex PCR was the method, and the copy in TCRdb shows in-frame clones only, minus some. The table lists approximately 200,000 clones, roughly 82% of them singletons. Sequenced sample: PBMCs or T cells enriched from blood (not recorded which). The receptors originated from a man aged 35-49 years who had recovered from COVID-19.

V is TRBV30 and J is TRBJ1-6; weak D call: TRBD1 (6 bases). The CDR3 consists of 13 residues. Germline V lookup: CDR1 GTSNPN, CDR2 SVGIG (reference sequence). V was cut by 1 base and J by 5 bases, with 6 bases left in between. The CDR3 sequence: CAWSGTDNSPLHF. The DNA of the CDR3 is TGTGCCTGGAGTGGGACAGATAATTCACCCCTCCACTTT.

This chain's CDR3 is CASSPPRGDTGELFF. In DNA, the CDR3 is TGTGCCAGCAGCCCCCCCCGGGGAGACACCGGGGAGCTGTTTTTT. This chain links TRBV7-9 with TRBJ2-2, with D maybe TRBD2 (5 bases). Germline V CDR1 and CDR2: SEHNR, FQNEAQ (reference sequence). The ends were cut back, 5 bases at V and 3 bases at J, with 13 bases in the middle. This CDR3 comprises 15 residues.

This chain connects TRBV19 to TRBJ1-5; 7 bases fit TRBD1. The CDR3 has 14 amino acids. Per the germline V gene, CDR1 is LNHDA and CDR2 is SQIVND (reference sequence). V gave up 7 bases and J gave up 7 bases; unmatched junction bases: 10. DNA of the CDR3: TGTGCCAGTACCGAATCAGGGGGAGTGCAGCCCCAGCATTTT. Protein product: CASTESGGVQPQHF.

The chain carries TRBV9 and TRBJ2-2; 8 bases match TRBD2. The CDR3 totals 14 residues. The germline V gene has CDR1 SGDLS and CDR2 YYNGEE. The J segment lost 2 bases and the V segment lost 10 bases, leaving 7 bases of the junction unmatched. CDR3 bases: TGTGCCGGCCGGGAGGGCCCCAACACCGGGGAGCTGTTTTTT. Its translation is CAGREGPNTGELFF.

The genes are TRBV27 and TRBJ2-1; TRBD2 matches 8 bases. The CDR3 runs 14 residues. J was trimmed by 7 bases and V by 6 bases; bases with no gene match: 8. Per the germline V gene, CDR1 is MNHEY and CDR2 is SMNVEV (reference sequence). The CDR3, as DNA: TGTGCCAGCAGGACGGGAGGGGGATCAAATGAGCAGTTCTTC. The encoded protein is CASRTGGGSNEQFF.

The chain has TRBV18 and TRBJ1-2; the match to TRBD1 covers 8 bases. The CDR3 totals 17 residues. The V segment lost 3 bases and the J segment 6 bases; nucleotides outside the gene matches: 15. Germline V gene data show CDR1 as KGHSH and CDR2 as LQKENI. CDR3 sequence reads: CASSPVLGQDIANGYTF. DNA for the CDR3: TGTGCCAGCTCACCTGTATTGGGACAGGATATCGCTAATGGCTACACCTTC.

CDR3 in amino acids: CASRRQVYTEAFF. The CDR3, as DNA: TGTGCCAGCCGGAGACAGGTATACACTGAAGCTTTCTTT. V gene TRBV6-5 combines with J gene TRBJ1-1; perhaps TRBD1 as D (6 bases). This CDR3 has 13 residues. CDR1 and CDR2 (germline): MNHEY, SVGAGI. With 8 bases removed from V and 3 bases from J, the gap between germline ends came to 13 bases.

The chain employs TRBV20-1 and TRBJ1-2; no reliable D call. Trimming removed 7 bases from V and 2 bases from J, with 8 bases in between. The germline V gene encodes CDR1 DFQATT and CDR2 SNEGSKA (reference sequence). The CDR3 has 11 amino acids. CDR3 loop: CSVSTNYGYTF. Written as DNA, the CDR3 is TGCAGTGTTTCCACAAACTATGGCTACACCTTC.